These T cell receptor beta chains were read from a single sample in a study of OX40 agonist ivuxolimab in advanced cancers. Generated by immunoSEQ multiplex PCR, the TCRdb table keeps only in-frame clones and is missing some. The profile shows around 15,000 clones, roughly 82% of them singletons. Material: CD4+ or CD8+ T cells sorted from blood, obtained in a trial of the OX40 agonist ivuxolimab. These receptors all come from an adult with an advanced solid tumor such as melanoma, head and neck, liver or kidney cancer. The conserved cysteine and the conserved F or W are not part of the CDR3 here.

V gene	CDR3 protein
TRBV10-3	AIRASHGTGVNEQY
TRBV4-2	ASSQSGGRADEQF
TRBV6-6	ASRQGRGPYEQY
TRBV27	ASSLLGGSRNEQY
TRBV5-1	ASSFSSVADTQY
TRBV19	ASSLTLYNEQF
TRBV7-6	ASSLVGDPQETQY
TRBV5-1	ASSVPGDATSGRPSSYNEQF
TRBV9	ASMPANTGELF
TRBV27	ASSPEDRRTDTQY
TRBV29-1	SVVKGYEQY
TRBV20-1	SARLVQEQF
TRBV28	ASSPGTVGSNQPQH
TRBV9	ASSARADETDTQY
TRBV6-5	ASSPRGFVDQPQH
TRBV15	ATSGSRLQETQY
TRBV7-9	ASSSGGDRESGYT
TRBV20-1	SAGADEKLF
TRBV10-3	ATEEPGLSTDTQY
TRBV19	ASRPQGSSYEQY
TRBV4-2	ASSQDRGPGGYT
TRBV4-1	ASSLEGAADTEAF
TRBV10-2	ASSVALEQF
TRBV7-9	ASSLGQGFSPLH
TRBV27	ASSLAYGEYGANVLT
TRBV5-1	ASSGGKYTDTQY
TRBV5-4	ASSFTDSYNEQF
TRBV30	AWSELAGYNEQF
TRBV30	AWSPTMGEGYT
TRBV19	ASKVSSTNYGYT
TRBV27	ASSLSWLQLNTDTQY
TRBV19	ASSIPTRGSGELF